This is a list of T cell receptor beta chains from one sample in a study of graft-versus-host responses after intestinal transplantation. Antigens for these TCRs are unknown. Libraries were prepared by immunoSEQ multiplex PCR; TCRdb keeps only in-frame clonotypes and omits some of them. The table shows around 64,000 clones, with 94% occurring only once. The sample in question was unstimulated CD4+ T cells sorted from spleen or lymph node cells, obtained before transplant. Every receptor here comes from a human donor who was the organ donor for an intestinal transplant. The CDR3 runs from the conserved cysteine through the conserved F or W. Each record gives: V gene, D gene, CDR3 length, clone size, J gene, CDR3 protein, CDR3 DNA. A D gene is named only where the DNA matches it firmly. Clone size is shown for a subset of rows, as once, few, many or a class of expanded clone.

>TRBV19|TRBD1|15|once|TRBJ1-6
CASSRQGGENSPLHF
TGTGCCAGTAGTCGACAGGGGGGCGAAAATTCACCCCTCCACTTT
>TRBV6-5|TRBD2|15|.|TRBJ2-3
CASSYGAGGPDTQYF
TGTGCCAGCAGTTACGGAGCGGGGGGGCCAGATACGCAGTATTTT
>TRBV7-2|.|13|.|TRBJ2-1
CASSLKLVHEQFF
TGTGCCAGCAGCTTAAAACTAGTCCATGAGCAGTTCTTC
>TRBV2|.|14|.|TRBJ1-1
CASSVGPGTTEAFF
TGTGCCAGCAGTGTAGGACCAGGGACCACTGAAGCTTTCTTT
>TRBV6-6|TRBD2|15|.|TRBJ2-3
CASSKGLAGIDTQYF
TGTGCCAGCAGTAAGGGACTAGCGGGGATCGATACGCAGTATTTT
>TRBV16|TRBD1|15|few|TRBJ1-6
CASSQSGTDNSPLHF
TGTGCCAGCAGCCAATCGGGGACAGATAATTCACCCCTCCACTTT
>TRBV4-3|TRBD2|14|once|TRBJ2-3
CASSRRRGADTQYF
TGCGCCAGCAGCCGCAGGCGGGGGGCAGATACGCAGTATTTT
>TRBV6-1|.|11|.|TRBJ2-7
CASSQGSEQYF
TGTGCCAGCAGCCAAGGGTCGGAGCAGTACTTC
>TRBV18|.|14|.|TRBJ1-5
CASSRDSRDQPQHF
TGTGCCAGCTCACGGGACTCAAGGGATCAGCCCCAGCATTTT
>TRBV19|.|12|.|TRBJ1-5
CASSILRQPQHF
TGTGCCAGTAGTATCTTGCGACAGCCCCAGCATTTT
>TRBV29-1|TRBD1|13|once|TRBJ1-1
CSVGRGQNTEAFF
TGCAGCGTTGGGAGGGGGCAGAACACTGAAGCTTTCTTT
>TRBV19|.|16|.|TRBJ2-1
CASTQEGADSYNEQFF
TGTGCCAGTACACAGGAGGGGGCTGACTCCTACAATGAGCAGTTCTTC
>TRBV6-6|TRBD1|16|.|TRBJ1-2
CASSYSDRGEGNGYTF
TGTGCCAGCAGTTACTCAGACAGGGGGGAAGGTAATGGCTACACCTTC
>TRBV6-1|.|11|.|TRBJ1-2
CASSTKGGYTF
TGTGCCAGCAGTACCAAGGGCGGCTACACCTTC
>TRBV6-5|.|13|.|TRBJ1-2
CASSPPGGYGYTF
TGTGCCAGCAGCCCCCCGGGTGGCTATGGCTACACCTTC
>TRBV7-9|TRBD1|15|once|TRBJ2-7
CASSSLVGQGYEQYF
TGTGCCAGCAGCTCCTTGGTGGGACAGGGGTACGAGCAGTACTTC
>TRBV7-9|.|17|.|TRBJ2-3
CASSLSRGGLSTDTQYF
TGTGCCAGCAGCCTATCTAGGGGCGGGCTTAGCACAGATACGCAGTATTTT
>TRBV29-1|.|14|.|TRBJ1-2
CSVASDGPNYGYTF
TGCAGCGTCGCTTCGGACGGACCGAACTATGGCTACACCTTC
>TRBV30|TRBD2|14|.|TRBJ2-3
CAWSRLAYPDTQYF
TGTGCCTGGAGCCGACTAGCGTACCCGGATACGCAGTATTTT
>TRBV10-3|.|12|.|TRBJ2-2
CAISEAGPELFF
TGTGCCATCAGTGAGGCGGGCCCGGAGCTGTTTTTT
>TRBV7-2|.|12|once|TRBJ1-5
CASSLGGQPQHF
TGTGCCAGCAGCTTAGGAGGTCAGCCCCAGCATTTT
>TRBV11-2|TRBD2|15|few|TRBJ2-2
CASSVSSGGAGELFF
TGTGCCAGCAGCGTTTCTAGCGGGGGGGCCGGGGAGCTGTTTTTT
>TRBV29-1|.|13|.|TRBJ1-2
CSVGGQILYGYTF
TGCAGCGTTGGCGGACAGATTCTCTATGGCTACACCTTC
>TRBV19|.|16|.|TRBJ1-2
CASSILAGNPFWSYTF
TGTGCCAGTAGTATCCTTGCCGGGAACCCCTTTTGGAGCTACACCTTC
>TRBV7-3|.|17|once|TRBJ2-1
CASSPGSWWESYNEQFF
TGTGCCAGCAGCCCAGGCTCATGGTGGGAATCGTACAATGAGCAGTTCTTC
>TRBV9|.|19|.|TRBJ2-2
CASSVGVLWAGPNTGELFF
TGTGCCAGCAGCGTAGGAGTCCTATGGGCGGGTCCGAACACCGGGGAGCTGTTTTTT
>TRBV4-3|.|16|.|TRBJ2-3
CASSQQSGPRADTQYF
TGCGCCAGCAGCCAGCAGTCCGGACCCAGGGCAGATACGCAGTATTTT
>TRBV5-6|.|14|.|TRBJ1-2
CASSLVEEGYGYTF
TGTGCCAGCAGCTTGGTGGAGGAAGGCTATGGCTACACCTTC
>TRBV6-1|.|14|.|TRBJ2-5
CASSTHREEETQYF
TGTGCCAGCAGTACTCACAGGGAGGAAGAGACCCAGTACTTC
>TRBV6-6|.|14|.|TRBJ2-2
CASTRQANTGELFF
TGTGCCAGCACGCGACAGGCAAACACCGGGGAGCTGTTTTTT
>TRBV15|.|18|once|TRBJ2-2
CATSRDSPLNQGPGELFF
TGTGCCACCAGCAGAGACTCCCCCCTAAACCAGGGCCCCGGGGAGCTGTTTTTT
>TRBV27|.|17|.|TRBJ2-7
CASSFRRWGGSPYEQYF
TGTGCCAGCAGTTTTCGAAGGTGGGGGGGCTCGCCCTACGAGCAGTACTTC
>TRBV5-3|TRBD1|14|.|TRBJ2-7
CASWDRGGSYEQYF
TGTGCCAGCTGGGACAGGGGGGGTTCCTACGAGCAGTACTTC
>TRBV11-2|TRBD1|18|.|TRBJ1-1
CASSLAFPSGQGNTEAFF
TGTGCCAGCAGCTTAGCATTCCCGTCAGGACAGGGGAACACTGAAGCTTTCTTT
>TRBV7-3|.|13|.|TRBJ2-3
CASSLIPTDTQYF
TGTGCCAGCAGTCTTATACCCACAGATACGCAGTATTTT
>TRBV10-3|.|12|.|TRBJ1-2
CAISEFLGGYTF
TGTGCCATCAGTGAGTTTTTGGGTGGCTACACCTTC
>TRBV7-2|TRBD2|16|.|TRBJ2-3
CASSLALAGSTDTQYF
TGTGCCAGCAGCTTAGCTCTAGCGGGGTCCACAGATACGCAGTATTTT
>TRBV5-1|TRBD1|15|once|TRBJ1-6
CASSLEDRGDSPLHF
TGCGCCAGCAGCTTAGAGGACAGGGGAGATTCACCCCTCCACTTT
>TRBV6-5|.|15|.|TRBJ1-1
CASSSTRPWDTEAFF
TGTGCCAGCAGTTCTACCCGGCCCTGGGACACTGAAGCTTTCTTT
>TRBV7-9|.|14|.|TRBJ1-1
CASSFVRENAEAFF
TGTGCCAGCAGCTTCGTCAGGGAGAACGCTGAAGCTTTCTTT
>TRBV7-9|TRBD1|14|few|TRBJ2-1
CASSSRDRGREQFF
TGTGCCAGCAGCTCACGGGACAGGGGGCGTGAGCAGTTCTTC
>TRBV10-3|TRBD2|18|.|TRBJ2-3
CAISEVAGGQIPSDTQYF
TGTGCCATCAGTGAGGTAGCGGGGGGCCAGATACCCTCAGATACGCAGTATTTT
>TRBV4-3|.|15|.|TRBJ2-1
CASSRGDRTYDEQFF
TGCGCCAGCAGCCGCGGGGACAGAACCTACGATGAGCAGTTCTTC
>TRBV27|TRBD2|14|.|TRBJ2-1
CASRGRGGFDEQFF
TGTGCCAGCCGGGGGCGGGGGGGTTTCGATGAGCAGTTCTTC
>TRBV5-1|.|13|.|TRBJ1-2
CASSSTGIYGYTF
TGCGCCAGCAGCTCTACAGGGATCTATGGCTACACCTTC
>TRBV21-1|.|14|.|TRBJ2-7
CASPTGTDIYEQYF
TGTGCCAGCCCAACCGGGACAGACATCTACGAGCAGTACTTC
>TRBV7-2|.|14|.|TRBJ2-3
CASSLFEGKAIQYF
TGTGCCAGCAGCTTGTTTGAGGGGAAAGCCATTCAGTATTTT
>TRBV10-3|TRBD2|13|.|TRBJ2-1
CATGTSRDNEQFF
TGTGCCACCGGGACTAGCAGGGACAATGAGCAGTTCTTC
>TRBV27|TRBD2|15|.|TRBJ2-1
CASRPSSGGYNEQFF
TGTGCCAGCAGGCCGTCTAGCGGGGGCTACAATGAGCAGTTCTTC
>TRBV12-5|.|13|.|TRBJ2-4
CASGFGSFNIQYF
TGTGCTAGTGGTTTCGGCAGCTTTAACATTCAGTACTTC
>TRBV11-2|TRBD2|14|.|TRBJ2-5
CASSGLAGQETQYF
TGTGCCAGCTCGGGACTAGCGGGGCAAGAGACCCAGTACTTC
>TRBV19|.|16|.|TRBJ2-1
CASRFSGTRPDNEQFF
TGTGCCAGTAGATTCAGTGGGACTCGGCCTGACAATGAGCAGTTCTTC
>TRBV6-6|.|14|.|TRBJ2-1
CASTPVGARGEQFF
TGTGCCAGCACCCCTGTGGGGGCCCGTGGTGAGCAGTTCTTC
>TRBV4-1|.|14|once|TRBJ1-1
CASSQDRVNTEAFF
TGCGCCAGCAGCCAAGACAGGGTAAACACTGAAGCTTTCTTT
>TRBV30|TRBD1|13|.|TRBJ2-5
CAWSRGLGETQYF
TGTGCCTGGAGCAGGGGGCTGGGGGAGACCCAGTACTTC
>TRBV18|.|12|.|TRBJ1-5
CASSRPNQPQHF
TGTGCCAGCTCAAGACCTAATCAGCCCCAGCATTTT
>TRBV19|.|13|.|TRBJ1-6
CASNFPGNSPLHF
TGTGCCAGCAATTTCCCCGGGAATTCACCCCTCCACTTT
>TRBV7-8|TRBD2|16|.|TRBJ2-7
CASSFNSGGVGYEQYF
TGTGCCAGCAGCTTCAATAGCGGGGGAGTCGGCTACGAGCAGTACTTC
>TRBV7-2|TRBD1|15|.|TRBJ2-7
CASSLVAGGTYEQYF
TGTGCCAGCAGCTTAGTGGCAGGGGGCACCTACGAGCAGTACTTC
>TRBV15|TRBD1|14|.|TRBJ1-1
CATSNLQGWTEAFF
TGTGCCACCAGCAATTTACAGGGGTGGACTGAAGCTTTCTTT